These 4 T cell receptor beta chains were all obtained from the same sample, sequenced in a study of shared clonotypes between healthy human individuals. Clones were sequenced by immunoSEQ multiplex PCR, and TCRdb holds only the in-frame ones, with some missing. In the table there are 1.6 million or so clones, about 98.5% of which are singletons. Source material: naive CD4+ T cells sorted from blood. The subset was: CD45RA+ positively selected. These receptor sequences come from a man aged 25-45 years in good health.

In DNA, the CDR3 is TGTGCCAGTAGTATCGGGACAGGGGGAGTGATCAAGCCCCAGCATTTT. Translating it yields CASSIGTGGVIKPQHF. The chain links TRBV19 to TRBJ1-5, with TRBD1 matching over 11 bases. The CDR3 contains 16 residues. With 3 bases clipped from V and 8 bases from J, the junction kept 9 bases outside the gene matches. Germline V CDR1 and CDR2: LNHDA, SQIVND (reference sequence).

CDR3 sequence: CASSHGESGKAFF. CDR3 bases: TGCGCCAGCAGTCATGGGGAGAGTGGAAAAGCTTTCTTT. V gene TRBV23-1 combines with J gene TRBJ1-1; D not certain. TRBV23-1 belongs to the ORF category, with a function that is uncertain. The V end was cut by 3 bases, the J end by 9 bases, with 14 bases between. This CDR3 has 13 residues.

The rearrangement links TRBV6-5 to TRBJ2-7; possibly TRBD1 for D (5 bases). The CDR3 covers 13 residues. V was clipped by 6 bases and J by 2 bases, with 11 bases between them. Germline loops: CDR1 MNHEY, CDR2 SVGAGI. CDR3 DNA sequence: TGTGCCAGCAGGTTTATAGGGGCCTACGAGCAGTACTTC. Its translation is CASRFIGAYEQYF.

CDR3 DNA: TGTGCCAGCAGTAGGGACAGGGTAAAGACCGGGGAGCTGTTTTTT. This translates into CASSRDRVKTGELFF. The chain carries TRBV6-6 and TRBJ2-2; 9 bases are a match to TRBD1. The V segment lost 5 bases and the J segment 5 bases; nucleotides outside the gene matches: 6. The V gene's germline CDR1 is MNHNY and CDR2 SVGAGI (reference sequence). The CDR3 extends over 15 amino acids.